This TCR beta chain was captured by sequencing in a study of blood T cell repertoires in COVID-19 (dated by TCRdb to between 2020 and 2021). Regarding the study in general: Samples from collaborators originated in the United States, Italy and Spain and spanned both the acute and convalescent phases of COVID-19. The material from the prospective study consisted of cDNA or gDNA derived from T cells, B-cell-depleted T cells, or PBMCs. Subjects who had been exposed to COVID-19, were actively infected with it, or had recovered from it provided the deeply sampled blood TCRbeta repertoires that made up the dataset. The repertoires were released in a freely available public database meant as a resource for research on the immune response to SARS-CoV-2. The samples were drawn from the first 160 participants of the ongoing ImmuneRACE study and from roughly 1,300 subjects provided by 6 global collaborators. The sample metadata nearly always contained a de-identified subject ID, COVID-19 status, age in years and sex. Where available, HLA class I and class II types were obtained from metadata supplied by the sample provider rather than from assay-based typing. On the study overall, not on this receptor specifically: Clinical and demographic metadata were provided uncurated, with the amount varying by source and participant.

A remark on this clone: The target of this receptor is not known. No much larger clone exists at a distance of one base, and base qualities are not known.

TCRbeta CDR3 regions were amplified from genomic DNA by means of the immunoSEQ Assay, a bias-controlled multiplex PCR. The authors' pipeline ran thus. Within the assay, amplification of reference gene primers was used to estimate how many nucleated cells each sample contained. To quantify the absolute abundance of each unique TCRbeta CDR3 rearrangement, sequence reads were collapsed and filtered. For each sample, productive Simpson clonality was calculated by taking the square root of Simpson's diversity index across productive rearrangements. TCRdb obtained this table from immuneACCESS and retained in-frame rearrangements with V and J assigned. These tables miss some clones; where compared with another copy, unresolved V genes account for less than half of the shortfall, and the remainder is unexplained. The V and J calls and clone size are taken from that table; D and trimming were inferred from the DNA. The sample profile shows 300,000 to 450,000 clones; 80% to 90% of them were found once. About 1% of the sample belongs to the ten largest clones.

The CDR3 contains 14 residues, cysteine and phenylalanine counted. Only the CDR3 part of the read is kept: 42 bases, read in frame from the first base. V is clipped by 1 base and J by 7 bases, and the sequence between their germline boundaries is 14 bases long. CDR1 and CDR2 are drawn from the germline V gene (reference sequence): SGHAT, FQDESV. In the prospective study, participants were 18 to 89 years old, resided in around 25 geographic areas of the United States, and were enrolled through a virtual design. To assign participants to cohorts, the prospective study relied on clinical history that participants themselves reported in a screening survey and a study questionnaire. Recovered participants in ImmuneRACE Cohort 3 were defined by two consecutive negative NP/OP PCR tests, clearance by a healthcare professional, or resolution of symptoms. In the prospective study, mobile phlebotomists collected whole blood, serum and a nasopharyngeal or oropharyngeal swab from each participant. Additional blood draws and questionnaires over an approximately two-month period could optionally be provided by prospective study participants. Before DNA extraction, prospective study blood samples were shipped either frozen or at room temperature.

The receptor's source is a man aged 18-30 years who had recovered from COVID-19. The chain employs TRBV11-1 and TRBJ2-7; the D gene is possibly TRBD2, with 6 bases matching. Sample: PBMCs or T cells enriched from blood (not recorded which). The nucleotide sequence reads as follows: TGTGCCAGCAGCTTAGACGGGAGCCCAGGAGAGCAGTACTTC. This gives the protein CASSLDGSPGEQYF. Supplemented by the reference TRBV11-1 and TRBJ2-7 proteins around the CDR3, the complete variable domain is EAEVAQSPRYKITEKSQAVAFWCDPISGHATLYWYRQILGQGPELLVQFQDESVVDDSQLPKDRFSAERLKGVDSTLKIQPAELGDSAMYLCASSLDGSPGEQYFGPGTRLTVT.